Listed below are T cell receptor beta chains from one sample, sequenced in a study of CD8 T cells in Susac syndrome. TCRdb re-called the immunoSEQ multiplex PCR reads with MiXCR, one entry per CDR3 protein. This sample has 150,000 to 250,000 distinct CDR3 sequences, with 90% to 95% found just once. The specimen was CD4+ T cells from PBMCs. The receptors derive from a human donor with multiple sclerosis. Each CDR3 is given without its conserved first and last residue.

j_call	v_call	cdr3_aa
TRBJ1-2	TRBV29-1	SVVPYLTGDYGYT
TRBJ2-4	TRBV3-1	ASSQVGPSSGRALGRGNIQY
TRBJ2-5	TRBV28	ASSPLPPNQETQY
TRBJ1-3	TRBV20-1	SVTGTGGGGNTIY
TRBJ2-7	TRBV25-1	ASRPDRRPYEQY
TRBJ2-5	TRBV6-2/TRBV6-3	ASSYGGTSGGSQETQY
TRBJ2-5	TRBV29-1	SVRTFREETQY
TRBJ2-7	TRBV29-1	SVGDRGLYEQY
TRBJ1-1	TRBV30	AWSGAAGTEAF
TRBJ1-1	TRBV29-1	SVEALNTEAF
TRBJ2-6	TRBV12-3/TRBV12-4	ASSPGTASGANVLT
TRBJ2-3	TRBV5-1	ASSLALSPDTQY
TRBJ1-4	TRBV20-1	SAREGLRNEKLF
TRBJ1-1	TRBV29-1	SSQGSLNTEAF
TRBJ1-1	TRBV29-1	SATGAPNTEAF
TRBJ2-5	TRBV27	ASSFLGQSQETQY
TRBJ1-2	TRBV29-1	SVASEGGYT
TRBJ2-1	TRBV30	AWSAPGLPYNEQF
TRBJ2-7	TRBV7-2	ASSLTSGTYEQY
TRBJ1-5	TRBV24-1	ATSNRGQGDQPQH
TRBJ2-5	TRBV12-3/TRBV12-4	ASNSRGRVGETQY
TRBJ2-3	TRBV11-1	ASNKGERTDTQY
TRBJ2-7	TRBV5-1	ASSLVASGFYEQY